Below are 12 T cell receptor beta chains sequenced from a single sample in a study of cytomegalovirus exposure and HLA in healthy donors. The PCR made use of 60 Vbeta and 13 Jbeta primers. Only in-frame clones appear in the TCRdb table, and some are missing; sequencing was by immunoSEQ multiplex PCR. The table includes 150,000 to 200,000 clones, about 84% detected once. Sequencing used PBMCs. All receptors derive from a man aged 18 to 30 in good health and CMV-seronegative.

CDR3 DNA sequence: TGCGCCAGCAGCCAAGATATAAGGACTCCCTCCTACGAGCAGTACTTC. This sequence encodes CASSQDIRTPSYEQYF. This sequence joins TRBV4-3 and TRBJ2-7; possibly TRBD2 for D (5 bases). The CDR3 totals 16 residues. The germline V and J ends were trimmed by 0 bases and 0 bases, with 12 bases remaining between them. The germline V gene encodes CDR1 LGHNA and CDR2 YSLEER.

This clone has a handful of counts. The V call is TRBV4-1, the J call TRBJ1-1, with TRBD1 matching over 9 bases. Trimming cost V 4 bases and J 5 bases; bases outside gene matches: 5. The CDR3 has 14 amino acids. Germline lookup yields CDR1 MGHRA and CDR2 YSYEKL. The CDR3 DNA reads as TGCGCCAGCAGCCCACAGGGGGCAGGGACTGAAGCTTTCTTT. This codes for CASSPQGAGTEAFF.

The rearrangement uses TRBV10-3 and TRBJ2-3, with no clear D. The CDR3 totals 14 residues. CDR1 is ENHRY, CDR2 SYGVKD, per germline. The V gene lost 0 bases and the J gene lost 5 bases, with 9 bases spanning the gap. In nucleotides, the CDR3 is TGTGCCATCAGTGAGTCCGGAGCTAGAGATACGCAGTATTTT. The encoded protein is CAISESGARDTQYF.

The chain couples TRBV19 to TRBJ1-1; D call uncertain. This CDR3 comprises 12 residues. Trimming took off 5 bases at V and 1 base at J, with 5 bases between the two ends. Germline assignment: CDR1 LNHDA and CDR2 SQIVND (reference sequence). The CDR3 region is CASSPGNTEAFF. The CDR3 DNA follows: TGTGCCAGTAGTCCAGGGAACACTGAAGCTTTCTTT.

This sequence joins TRBV5-4 and TRBJ2-7; a weak D match, TRBD2 (5 bases). The V gene lost 4 bases and the J gene lost 1 base, with 9 bases spanning the gap. From germline, CDR1 is SGHNT and CDR2 YYREEE (reference sequence). CDR3 length: 13 amino acids. The CDR3, as DNA: TGTGCCAGCAGCCCCGGGGTATCCTACGAGCAGTACTTC. It codes for CASSPGVSYEQYF.

This chain joins TRBV4-3 and TRBJ2-5; perhaps TRBD1 as D (6 bases). With 0 bases removed from V and 1 base from J, the gap between germline ends came to 9 bases. The CDR3 runs 15 residues. The germline CDR1 and CDR2 sequences are LGHNA and YSLEER. The CDR3 nucleotides read TGCGCCAGCAGCCAAGACGGACAGACCCAAGAGACCCAGTACTTC. Protein sequence: CASSQDGQTQETQYF.

The chain recombines TRBV27 with TRBJ2-1, with 12 bases that match TRBD2. Losses at the gene ends were 0 bases for V and 7 bases for J; bases not matched to a gene: 4. The CDR3 has 16 residues. Germline assignment: CDR1 MNHEY and CDR2 SMNVEV (reference sequence). DNA for the CDR3: TGTGCCAGCAGTTTATCTGGACTAGCGGGACCGAATGAGCAGTTCTTC. It translates to CASSLSGLAGPNEQFF.

The gene calls are TRBV18 and TRBJ1-2; the D gene is possibly TRBD1 (5 bases). V was clipped by 5 bases and J by 6 bases, with 13 bases between them. Germline CDR1 is KGHSH and CDR2 is LQKENI. CDR3 length: 13 residues. The CDR3 region has the DNA TGTGCCAGCTCAGGCCAGGGCGACAATGGCTACACCTTC. Encoded protein: CASSGQGDNGYTF.

The chain carries TRBV7-9 and TRBJ1-1; 7 nucleotides line up with TRBD1. The V segment lost 2 bases and the J segment 4 bases; nucleotides outside the gene matches: 4. The CDR3 is made up of 14 amino acids. Germline V CDR1 and CDR2: SEHNR, FQNEAQ (reference sequence). The CDR3, as DNA: TGTGCCAGCAGCTTAACAGGGGTGATCACTGAAGCTTTCTTT. Translating gives CASSLTGVITEAFF.

The chain couples TRBV4-2 to TRBJ1-1; D is uncertain. The ends were cut back, 0 bases at V and 4 bases at J, with 18 bases in the middle. The CDR3 sequence is 17 residues long. CDR1 LGHNA and CDR2 YNFKEQ come from the germline V gene. The DNA for the CDR3 is TGTGCCAGCAGCCAAGATTGGCATGAAGGGAGGACCACTGAAGCTTTCTTT. It yields the protein CASSQDWHEGRTTEAFF.

The rearrangement links TRBV19 to TRBJ2-3; TRBD1 aligns across 8 bases. The J segment lost 5 bases and the V segment lost 8 bases, leaving 6 bases of the junction unmatched. Per the germline V gene, CDR1 is LNHDA and CDR2 is SQIVND (reference sequence). The CDR3 covers 13 residues. The CDR3 sequence is CASVAGGLDTQYF. For the CDR3, the DNA is TGTGCCAGTGTGGCAGGGGGCTTAGATACGCAGTATTTT.

The J gene is TRBJ2-7, the V gene TRBV5-4, with TRBD2 matching 7 bases. V lost 5 bases to trimming and J lost 0 bases; unmatched junction nucleotides: 11. CDR1 SGHNT and CDR2 YYREEE come from the germline V gene (reference sequence). The CDR3 has 16 amino acids. DNA for the CDR3: TGTGCCAGCAGTACTTGGAGTGGGAGGGACTCCTACGAGCAGTACTTC. Residues: CASSTWSGRDSYEQYF.